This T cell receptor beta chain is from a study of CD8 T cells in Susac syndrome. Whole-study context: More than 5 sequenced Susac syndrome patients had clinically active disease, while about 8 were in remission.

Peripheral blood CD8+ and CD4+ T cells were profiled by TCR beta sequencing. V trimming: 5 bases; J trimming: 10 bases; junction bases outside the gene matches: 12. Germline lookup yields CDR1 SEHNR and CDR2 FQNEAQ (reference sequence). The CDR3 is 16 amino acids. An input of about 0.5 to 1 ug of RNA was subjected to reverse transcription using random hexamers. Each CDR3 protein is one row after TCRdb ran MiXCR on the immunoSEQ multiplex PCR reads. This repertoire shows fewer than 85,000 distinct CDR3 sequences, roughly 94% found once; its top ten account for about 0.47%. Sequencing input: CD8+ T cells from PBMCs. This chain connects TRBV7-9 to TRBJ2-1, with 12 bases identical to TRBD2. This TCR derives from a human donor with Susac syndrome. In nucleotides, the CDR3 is TGTGCCAGCAGCCGATTACTAGCGGGGGGACTGGAAGAGCAGTTCTTC. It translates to CASSRLLAGGLEEQFF.